The 30 T cell receptor beta chains below come from one sample, sequenced in a study of cytomegalovirus exposure and HLA in healthy donors. The PCR contained 60 Vbeta and 13 Jbeta primers. Assay: immunoSEQ multiplex PCR; the TCRdb copy retains only in-frame clones and omits some. The sample shows about 180,000 clones, around 80% of them seen only once. Source material: PBMCs. The receptors stem from a woman between 50 and 59 years old in good health and CMV-seronegative.

V usage is TRBV7-3 and J usage is TRBJ1-2, with 8 bases lining up with TRBD1. The CDR3 runs to 13 residues. With 4 bases clipped from V and 6 bases from J, the junction kept 4 bases outside the gene matches. Germline CDR1 is SGHTA and CDR2 is FQGTGA. CDR3 protein: CASSYQGAHGYTF. CDR3 bases: TGTGCCAGCAGCTATCAGGGGGCTCATGGCTACACCTTC.

V and J are TRBV9 and TRBJ2-2; 8 nucleotides match TRBD1. Germline CDR1 SGDLS, CDR2 YYNGEE. The V gene end was trimmed by 4 bases and the J gene end by 6 bases; junction bases not matched to a gene: 5. This CDR3 spans 14 amino acids. CDR3 in amino acids: CASSSLTGAGELFF. As DNA, the CDR3 is TGTGCCAGCAGCTCCCTGACAGGGGCCGGGGAGCTGTTTTTT.

The chain recombines TRBV4-1 with TRBJ2-7; 8 bases agree with TRBD1. This CDR3 has 13 residues. Germline assignment: CDR1 MGHRA and CDR2 YSYEKL. The V gene end was trimmed by 6 bases and the J gene end by 7 bases; junction bases not matched to a gene: 8. The CDR3 reads CASSRTGLKEQYF. CDR3 sequence (DNA): TGCGCCAGCAGTCGGACAGGGTTGAAAGAGCAGTACTTC.

The V gene is TRBV7-9, the J gene TRBJ2-5, with TRBD2 matching over 11 bases. This CDR3 spans 14 amino acids. Germline assignment: CDR1 SEHNR and CDR2 FQNEAQ (reference sequence). V lost 4 bases to trimming and J lost 9 bases; unmatched junction nucleotides: 7. The DNA for the CDR3 is TGTGCCAGCAGCTCATCCGGGACTAGCGGATCCCAGTACTTC. Amino acid sequence: CASSSSGTSGSQYF.

J is TRBJ1-5 and V is TRBV28, with a possible D match to TRBD1 (5 bases). Trimming removed 8 bases at V and 1 base at J, with 12 bases between. The germline V gene has CDR1 MDHEN and CDR2 SYDVKM. This CDR3 contains 14 residues. The CDR3 sequence: CASAGTESNQPQHF. CDR3 bases: TGTGCCAGCGCGGGGACGGAGAGCAATCAGCCCCAGCATTTT.

V is TRBV6-6 and J is TRBJ1-1; D is undetermined. V was clipped by 0 bases and J by 1 base, with 9 bases between them. This CDR3 is 15 amino acids long. Looked up from germline, CDR1 is MNHNY and CDR2 is SVGAGI (reference sequence). For the CDR3, the DNA is TGTGCCAGCAGTTACTCGAGTAGCGGGAACACTGAAGCTTTCTTT. It is translated as CASSYSSSGNTEAFF.

The chain is built from TRBV28 and TRBJ1-2; TRBD1 matches 9 bases. The J segment lost 8 bases and the V segment lost 5 bases, leaving 9 bases of the junction unmatched. Per germline, CDR1 MDHEN and CDR2 SYDVKM. This CDR3 region has 14 residues. The CDR3 reads CASSPGQGVQGYTF. The DNA of the CDR3 is TGTGCCAGCAGTCCGGGACAGGGAGTTCAGGGCTACACCTTC.

This clone appeared a few times. J is TRBJ1-2 and V is TRBV15; no clear D. The CDR3 runs to 12 residues. Trimming pared 0 bases from V and 7 bases from J, leaving 6 bases between. The germline CDR1 and CDR2 sequences are LNHNV and YYDKDF (reference sequence). As DNA, the CDR3 is TGTGCCACCAGCAGAGAAGGAGGTGGCTACACCTTC. This encodes CATSREGGGYTF. Drawing the rest from reference TRBV15 and TRBJ1-2, the complete variable domain is DAMVIQNPRYQVTQFGKPVTLSCSQTLNHNVMYWYQQKSSQAPKLLFHYYDKDFNNEADTPDNFQSRRPNTSFCFLDIRSPGLGDTAMYLCATSREGGGYTFGSGTRLTVV.

The chain uses TRBV30 and TRBJ2-7; 8 nucleotides line up with TRBD2. J lost 7 bases, V lost 7 bases, and 6 bases had no gene match. Per the germline V gene, CDR1 is GTSNPN and CDR2 is SVGIG (reference sequence). This CDR3 comprises 11 residues. CDR3 bases: TGTGCCTTCGGACTAGCTGGTGAGCAGTACTTC. Translating it yields CAFGLAGEQYF.

The chain links TRBV28 to TRBJ2-1, with 7 bases that match TRBD1. The junction had 9 bases not matched to a gene; V was cut back by 5 bases and J by 8 bases. The germline gives CDR1 MDHEN, CDR2 SYDVKM. The CDR3 sequence is 14 residues long. CDR3 coding DNA: TGTGCCAGCAGTACAGGGGCCCCCATGTATGAGCAGTTCTTC. Translated: CASSTGAPMYEQFF. Full variable domain (missing parts from reference TRBV28 and TRBJ2-1): DVKVTQSSRYLVKRTGEKVFLECVQDMDHENMFWYRQDPGLGLRLIYFSYDVKMKEKGDIPEGYSVSREKKERFSLILESASTNQTSMYLCASSTGAPMYEQFFGPGTRLTVL.

CDR3 nucleotide sequence: TGTGCCAGCAGCCCCCCCCCGAGCGGAGATACGCAGTATTTT. It encodes CASSPPPSGDTQYF. The rearrangement uses TRBV7-9 and TRBJ2-3; D is possibly TRBD2 (5 bases). V shed 5 bases and J shed 5 bases, with 14 bases lying between them. The CDR3 sequence is 14 residues long. Germline V gene lookup returns CDR1 SEHNR and CDR2 FQNEAQ (reference sequence).

In the case of this clone: This same CDR3 is encoded by further DNA sequences in the sample. The chain joins TRBV28 to TRBJ2-3, with 8 bases identical to TRBD2. Trimming cost V 6 bases and J 2 bases; bases outside gene matches: 4. The CDR3 is 14 residues long. CDR1 and CDR2 (germline): MDHEN, SYDVKM. CDR3 nucleotides: TGTGCCAGCAGCCCGGGGGGGTCCACAGATACGCAGTATTTT. This sequence encodes CASSPGGSTDTQYF.

This clone was detected only a few times. The chain combines TRBV28 with TRBJ2-1; the match to TRBD2 covers 9 bases. The CDR3 runs to 15 residues. Germline V gene data show CDR1 as MDHEN and CDR2 as SYDVKM. After removal of 4 bases from V and 3 bases from J, the junction contained 4 bases not matched to a gene. This CDR3 reads CASSSAGGNYNEQFF. The CDR3 DNA follows: TGTGCCAGCAGTTCCGCGGGGGGGAACTACAATGAGCAGTTCTTC.

The chain has TRBV6-4 and TRBJ2-1, with 11 bases lining up with TRBD2. V gave up 3 bases and J gave up 5 bases; unmatched junction bases: 3. CDR3 length equals 15 residues. Per germline, CDR1 MRHNA and CDR2 SNTAGT. The CDR3 region is CASSELAGANNEQFF. CDR3 bases: TGTGCCAGCAGTGAACTAGCGGGAGCCAACAATGAGCAGTTCTTC.

The chain uses TRBV27 and TRBJ2-5, with TRBD2 matching 8 bases. Trimming took 5 bases from V and 3 from J; bases not matched to a gene: 11. CDR1 and CDR2 from the germline V gene are MNHEY and SMNVEV (reference sequence). The CDR3 spans 16 residues. The CDR3 sequence is CASSPTLLAVEETQYF. The CDR3 bases are TGTGCCAGCAGTCCAACCCTACTAGCGGTGGAAGAGACCCAGTACTTC.

The rearrangement joins TRBV28 to TRBJ1-1, with TRBD1 as a possible D gene (6 bases). Between the trimmed V and J ends, which lost 4 bases and 8 bases, there was a span of 14 bases. The CDR3 runs 13 residues. CDR1 and CDR2 from the germline V gene are MDHEN and SYDVKM. CDR3 region: CASSSYRDLEAFF. The CDR3 bases are TGTGCCAGCAGTTCCTACAGGGATCTCGAAGCTTTCTTT.

The V gene is TRBV7-8, the J gene TRBJ2-3; D is undetermined. Germline assignment: CDR1 SGHVS and CDR2 FQNEAQ. The CDR3 sequence is 14 residues long. V was shortened by 5 bases and J by 2 bases, with 11 bases between the two germline ends. The CDR3 bases are TGTGCCAGCAGCCAACTCGGTGTCACAGATACGCAGTATTTT. Translation: CASSQLGVTDTQYF.

This chain links TRBV10-3 with TRBJ2-5; D unclear. Trimming took off 3 bases at V and 5 bases at J, with 4 bases between the two ends. CDR1 is ENHRY, CDR2 SYGVKD, per germline. This CDR3 region has 11 residues. The CDR3 sequence is CAISDSETQYF. CDR3 DNA: TGTGCCATCAGTGATAGCGAGACCCAGTACTTC.

The chain's CDR3 is CASSQAQAQGLNTEAFF. The CDR3 DNA follows: TGCGCCAGCAGCCAAGCCCAGGCGCAGGGTCTAAACACTGAAGCTTTCTTT. The chain is built from TRBV4-1 and TRBJ1-1, with D perhaps TRBD1 (5 bases). From germline, CDR1 is MGHRA and CDR2 YSYEKL. V was clipped by 1 base and J by 2 bases, with 17 bases between them. This CDR3 has 17 amino acids.

The gene calls are TRBV4-1 and TRBJ2-5, with D tentatively TRBD2 (6 bases). The germline gives CDR1 MGHRA, CDR2 YSYEKL. V lost 1 base, J lost 4 bases, and 19 bases lay in between. The CDR3 sequence is 17 residues long. CDR3 residues: CASSQVGGGVRRETQYF. The CDR3, as DNA: TGCGCCAGCAGCCAAGTTGGTGGAGGGGTCCGTCGAGAGACCCAGTACTTC.

The V and J genes are TRBV18 and TRBJ2-7; D unclear. The CDR3 has 14 amino acids. V lost 0 bases to trimming and J lost 4 bases, with 10 bases between them. Germline CDR1 and CDR2: KGHSH and LQKENI. CDR3 nucleotides: TGTGCCAGCTCACCACCTAGCTCATCGTACGAGCAGTACTTC. It translates to CASSPPSSSYEQYF. Based on the CDR3 plus reference TRBV18 and TRBJ2-7, the full variable domain is NAGVMQNPRHLVRRRGQEARLRCSPMKGHSHVYWYRQLPEEGLKFMVYLQKENIIDESGMPKERFSAEFPKEGPSILRIQQVVRGDSAAYFCASSPPSSSYEQYFGPGTRLTVT.

The chain employs TRBV19 and TRBJ2-6; D gene uncertain. The ends were cut back, 4 bases at V and 4 bases at J, with 8 bases in the middle. The CDR3 extends over 14 amino acids. Per germline, CDR1 LNHDA and CDR2 SQIVND (reference sequence). CDR3 sequence reads: CASSTGNGANVLTF. The CDR3 DNA sequence: TGTGCCAGTAGTACAGGTAACGGGGCCAACGTCCTGACTTTC.

The chain employs TRBV20-1 and TRBJ2-3; unclear D gene. V was shortened by 5 bases and J by 9 bases, with 12 bases between the two germline ends. Germline V gene lookup returns CDR1 DFQATT and CDR2 SNEGSKA (reference sequence). The length of the CDR3 is 11 residues. In DNA, the CDR3 is TGCAGTGCTGAAGACGGAGTCACGCAGTATTTT. It yields the protein CSAEDGVTQYF.

This sequence joins TRBV19 and TRBJ1-1; TRBD1 agrees at 7 bases. The CDR3 is 13 amino acids. With 3 bases clipped from V and 5 bases from J, the junction kept 3 bases outside the gene matches. Germline CDR1 LNHDA, CDR2 SQIVND (reference sequence). CDR3 loop: CASSITGVTEAFF. For the CDR3, the DNA is TGTGCCAGTAGTATTACAGGGGTGACTGAAGCTTTCTTT.

The chain has TRBV11-2 and TRBJ2-5, with D perhaps matching TRBD1 (6 bases). With the DNA end fitting TRBJ2-7 better, the J assignment may be wrong. CDR1 and CDR2 from the germline V gene are SGHAT and FQNNGV. This CDR3 contains 13 residues. This CDR3 reads CASRKTGIDEQYF. The DNA for the CDR3 is TGTGCCAGCAGAAAAACAGGGATCGACGAGCAGTACTTC.

The rearrangement joins TRBV15 to TRBJ2-7; a possible D gene is TRBD2 (6 bases). CDR3 length: 14 residues. Trimming shortened V by 5 bases and J by 2 bases, and 13 bases separated the two germline ends. CDR1 is LNHNV, CDR2 YYDKDF, per germline (reference sequence). In nucleotides, the CDR3 is TGTGCCACCAGCGGGGGGTGGGCCCCCTACGAGCAGTACTTC. Translating gives CATSGGWAPYEQYF.

This clone was observed a single time. The chain combines TRBV2 with TRBJ2-1; D might be TRBD1 (6 bases). There are 15 residues in the CDR3. Germline lookup yields CDR1 SNHLY and CDR2 FYNNEI. With 9 bases removed from V and 1 base from J, the gap between germline ends came to 16 bases. The CDR3 nucleotides read TGTGCCAGGGGACAATATCTAGGGTCCTACAATGAGCAGTTCTTC. This codes for CARGQYLGSYNEQFF.

V and J are TRBV7-9 and TRBJ2-1; 11 bases agree with TRBD2. Germline V lookup: CDR1 SEHNR, CDR2 FQNEAQ (reference sequence). The CDR3 is 18 amino acids. Losses at the gene ends were 5 bases for V and 7 bases for J; bases not matched to a gene: 16. The CDR3 loop is CASSPPPRLAGHRNEQFF. In nucleotides, the CDR3 is TGTGCCAGCAGCCCCCCTCCCCGACTAGCGGGGCACAGGAATGAGCAGTTCTTC.

The chain employs TRBV27 and TRBJ1-2, with a tentative D call TRBD1 (6 bases). The germline gives CDR1 MNHEY, CDR2 SMNVEV (reference sequence). V lost 5 bases, J lost 4 bases, and 14 bases lay in between. This CDR3 comprises 14 residues. The CDR3 loop is CASSPNREPYGYTF. The CDR3 bases are TGTGCCAGCAGTCCCAACAGGGAACCCTATGGCTACACCTTC.

V gene TRBV6-6 combines with J gene TRBJ1-2, with TRBD1 as a possible D gene (5 bases). The length of the CDR3 is 13 residues. The germline gives CDR1 MNHNY, CDR2 SVGAGI (reference sequence). Trimming shortened V by 6 bases and J by 5 bases, and 13 bases separated the two germline ends. The CDR3 protein is CASSYDSEYGYTF. CDR3 sequence (DNA): TGTGCCAGCAGCTATGACAGCGAGTATGGCTACACCTTC.